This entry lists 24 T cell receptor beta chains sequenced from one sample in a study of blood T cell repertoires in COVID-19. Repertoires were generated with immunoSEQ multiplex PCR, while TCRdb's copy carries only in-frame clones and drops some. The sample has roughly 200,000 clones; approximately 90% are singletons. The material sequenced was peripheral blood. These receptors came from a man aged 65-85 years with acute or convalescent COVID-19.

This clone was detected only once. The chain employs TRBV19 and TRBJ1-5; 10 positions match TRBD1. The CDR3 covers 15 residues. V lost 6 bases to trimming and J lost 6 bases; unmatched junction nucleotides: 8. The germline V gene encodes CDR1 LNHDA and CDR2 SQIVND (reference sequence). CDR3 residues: CASRPGTGDAQPQHF. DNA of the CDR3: TGTGCCAGTAGGCCCGGGACAGGGGATGCTCAGCCCCAGCATTTT.

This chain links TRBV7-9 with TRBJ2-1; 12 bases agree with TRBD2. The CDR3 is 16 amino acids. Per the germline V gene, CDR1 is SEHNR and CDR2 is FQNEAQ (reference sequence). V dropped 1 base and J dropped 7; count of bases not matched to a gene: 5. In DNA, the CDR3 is TGTGCCAGCAGCTTAGTAAGGACTAGCGGGAAGAATGAGCAGTTCTTC. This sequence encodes CASSLVRTSGKNEQFF.

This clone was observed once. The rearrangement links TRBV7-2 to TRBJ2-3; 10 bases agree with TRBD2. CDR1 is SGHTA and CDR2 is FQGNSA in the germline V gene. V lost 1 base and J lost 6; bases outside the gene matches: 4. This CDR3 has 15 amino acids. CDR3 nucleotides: TGTGCCAGCAGCTTAGGTGTAGCGGGAGGTGATACGCAGTATTTT. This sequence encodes CASSLGVAGGDTQYF.

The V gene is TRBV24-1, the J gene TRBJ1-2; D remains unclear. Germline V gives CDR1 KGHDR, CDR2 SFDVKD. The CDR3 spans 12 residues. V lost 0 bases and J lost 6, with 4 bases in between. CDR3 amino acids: CATSDLRDGYTF. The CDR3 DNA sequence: TGTGCCACCAGTGATTTGCGAGATGGCTACACCTTC.

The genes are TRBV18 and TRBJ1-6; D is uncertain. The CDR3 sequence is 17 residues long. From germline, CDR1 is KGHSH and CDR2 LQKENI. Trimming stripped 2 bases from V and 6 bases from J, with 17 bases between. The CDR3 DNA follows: TGTGCCAGCTCACCAACTGCCCCGGGTTTGCCTAATTCACCCCTCCACTTT. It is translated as CASSPTAPGLPNSPLHF.

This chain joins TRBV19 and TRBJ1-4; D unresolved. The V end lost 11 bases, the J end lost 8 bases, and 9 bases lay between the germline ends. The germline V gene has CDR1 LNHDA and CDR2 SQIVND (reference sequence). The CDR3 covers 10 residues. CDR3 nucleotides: TGTGCCTCGGGGTTCGAAAAACTGTTTTTT. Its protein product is CASGFEKLFF. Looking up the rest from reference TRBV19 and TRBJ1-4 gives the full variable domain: DGGITQSPKYLFRKEGQNVTLSCEQNLNHDAMYWYRQDPGQGLRLIYYSQIVNDFQKGDIAEGYSVSREKKESFPLTVTSAQKNPTAFYLCASGFEKLFFGSGTQLSVL.

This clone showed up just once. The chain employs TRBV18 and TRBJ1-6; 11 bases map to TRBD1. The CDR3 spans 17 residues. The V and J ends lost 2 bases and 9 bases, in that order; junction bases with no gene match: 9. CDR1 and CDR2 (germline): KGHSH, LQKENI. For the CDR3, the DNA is TGTGCCAGCTCACCAAGTATGACGGGACAGGGGGGTTCACCCCTCCACTTT. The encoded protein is CASSPSMTGQGGSPLHF.

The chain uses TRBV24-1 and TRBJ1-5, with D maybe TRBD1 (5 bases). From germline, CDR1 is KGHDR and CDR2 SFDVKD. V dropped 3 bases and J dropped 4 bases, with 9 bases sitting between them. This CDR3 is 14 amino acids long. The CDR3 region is CATSDDSTNQPQHF. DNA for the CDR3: TGTGCCACCAGTGATGACAGTACAAATCAGCCCCAGCATTTT.

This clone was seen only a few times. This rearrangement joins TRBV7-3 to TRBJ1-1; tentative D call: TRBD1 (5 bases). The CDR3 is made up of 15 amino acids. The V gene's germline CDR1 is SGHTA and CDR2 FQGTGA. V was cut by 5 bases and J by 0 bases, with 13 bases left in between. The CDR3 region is CASSLQGSMNTEAFF. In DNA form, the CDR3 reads TGTGCCAGCAGCCTCCAGGGATCTATGAACACTGAAGCTTTCTTT. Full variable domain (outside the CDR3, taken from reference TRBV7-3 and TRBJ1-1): GAGVSQTPSNKVTEKGKYVELRCDPISGHTALYWYRQSLGQGPEFLIYFQGTGAADDSGLPNDRFFAVRPEGSVSTLKIQRTERGDSAVYLCASSLQGSMNTEAFFGQGTRLTVV.

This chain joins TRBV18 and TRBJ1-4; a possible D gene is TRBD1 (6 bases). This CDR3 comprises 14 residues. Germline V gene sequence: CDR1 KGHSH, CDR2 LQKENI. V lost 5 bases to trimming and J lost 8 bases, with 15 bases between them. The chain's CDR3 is CASSEDSPREKLFF. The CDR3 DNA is TGTGCCAGCTCAGAGGACAGCCCGAGAGAAAAACTGTTTTTT. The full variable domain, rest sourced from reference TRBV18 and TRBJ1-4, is NAGVMQNPRHLVRRRGQEARLRCSPMKGHSHVYWYRQLPEEGLKFMVYLQKENIIDESGMPKERFSAEFPKEGPSILRIQQVVRGDSAAYFCASSEDSPREKLFFGSGTQLSVL.

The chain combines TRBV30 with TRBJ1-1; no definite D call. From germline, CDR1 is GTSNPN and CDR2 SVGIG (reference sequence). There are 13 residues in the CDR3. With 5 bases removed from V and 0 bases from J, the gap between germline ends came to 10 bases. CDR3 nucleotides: TGTGCCTGGGTGAGGTCCGTGAACACTGAAGCTTTCTTT. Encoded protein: CAWVRSVNTEAFF.

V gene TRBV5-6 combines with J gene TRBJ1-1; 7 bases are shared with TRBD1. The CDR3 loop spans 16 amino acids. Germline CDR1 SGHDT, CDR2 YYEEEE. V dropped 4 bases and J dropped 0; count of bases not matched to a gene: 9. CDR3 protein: CASSPGDRTMNTEAFF. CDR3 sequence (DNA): TGTGCCAGCAGCCCCGGGGACAGAACTATGAACACTGAAGCTTTCTTT.

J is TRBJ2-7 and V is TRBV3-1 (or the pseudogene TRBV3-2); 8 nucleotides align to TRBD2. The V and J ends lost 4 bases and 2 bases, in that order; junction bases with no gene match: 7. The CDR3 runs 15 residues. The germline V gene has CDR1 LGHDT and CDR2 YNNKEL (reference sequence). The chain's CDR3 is CASSRVTSGTYEQYF. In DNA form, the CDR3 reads TGTGCCAGCAGCCGGGTCACTAGCGGCACCTACGAGCAGTACTTC.

The CDR3 coding sequence is TGTGCCATCAATGGACAGGGCGATTCACCCCTCCACTTT. Translated: CAINGQGDSPLHF. This chain links TRBV10-3 with TRBJ1-6, with 8 positions matching TRBD1. Germline V gene sequence: CDR1 ENHRY, CDR2 SYGVKD. Trimming cost V 7 bases and J 8 bases; bases outside gene matches: 4. CDR3 length: 13 residues.

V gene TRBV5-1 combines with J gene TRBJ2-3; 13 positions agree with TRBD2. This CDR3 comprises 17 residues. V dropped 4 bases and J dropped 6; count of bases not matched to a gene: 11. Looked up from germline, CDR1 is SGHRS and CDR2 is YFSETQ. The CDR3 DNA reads TGCGCCAGCAGCACGGATGGACTAGCGGGAGATGGGGATACGCAGTATTTT. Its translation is CASSTDGLAGDGDTQYF. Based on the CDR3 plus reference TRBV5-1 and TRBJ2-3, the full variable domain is KAGVTQTPRYLIKTRGQQVTLSCSPISGHRSVSWYQQTPGQGLQFLFEYFSETQRNKGNFPGRFSGRQFSNSRSEMNVSTLELGDSALYLCASSTDGLAGDGDTQYFGPGTRLTVL.

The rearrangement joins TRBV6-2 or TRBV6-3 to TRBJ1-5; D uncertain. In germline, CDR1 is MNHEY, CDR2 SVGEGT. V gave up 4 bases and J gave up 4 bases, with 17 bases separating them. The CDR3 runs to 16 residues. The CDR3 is CASSWHLKTTNQPQHF. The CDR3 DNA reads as TGTGCCAGCAGTTGGCATCTCAAGACGACAAATCAGCCCCAGCATTTT.

CDR3 in amino acids: CAWKLYRDRMERTDTQYF. The DNA of the CDR3 is TGTGCCTGGAAACTATACCGGGACAGGATGGAGCGCACAGATACGCAGTATTTT. The chain combines TRBV30 with TRBJ2-3, with 8 positions matching TRBD1. This CDR3 has 18 residues. After removal of 4 bases from V and 1 base from J, the junction contained 16 bases not matched to a gene. Germline values: CDR1 GTSNPN, CDR2 SVGIG (reference sequence).

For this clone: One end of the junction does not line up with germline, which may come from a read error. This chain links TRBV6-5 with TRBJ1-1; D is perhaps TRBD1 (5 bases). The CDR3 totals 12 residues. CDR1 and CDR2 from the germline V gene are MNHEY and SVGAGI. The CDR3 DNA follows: TGTGCCAGTAGTTATTGGGGCGCTGAAGCTTTCTTT. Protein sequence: CASSYWGAEAFF.

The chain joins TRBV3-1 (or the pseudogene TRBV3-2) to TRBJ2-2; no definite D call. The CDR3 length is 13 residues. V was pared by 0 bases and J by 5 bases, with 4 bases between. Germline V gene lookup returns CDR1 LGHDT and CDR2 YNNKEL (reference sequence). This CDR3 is CASSQDPTGELFF. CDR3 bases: TGTGCCAGCAGCCAAGACCCAACCGGGGAGCTGTTTTTT.

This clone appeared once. CDR3 nucleotide sequence: TGTGCCAGCAGCGCCAACAGTTTGAACACTGAAGCTTTCTTT. Encoded protein: CASSANSLNTEAFF. The chain carries TRBV7-2 and TRBJ1-1, with D uncertain. The germline V gene has CDR1 SGHTA and CDR2 FQGNSA. This CDR3 is 14 amino acids long. V was cut by 5 bases and J by 0 bases, with 10 bases left in between.

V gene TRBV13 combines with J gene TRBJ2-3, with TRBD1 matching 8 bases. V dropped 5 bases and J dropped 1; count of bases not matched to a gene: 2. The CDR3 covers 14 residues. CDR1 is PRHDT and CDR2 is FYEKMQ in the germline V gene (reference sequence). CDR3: CASSAGQGTDTQYF. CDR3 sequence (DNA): TGTGCCAGCAGCGCGGGACAGGGCACAGATACGCAGTATTTT.

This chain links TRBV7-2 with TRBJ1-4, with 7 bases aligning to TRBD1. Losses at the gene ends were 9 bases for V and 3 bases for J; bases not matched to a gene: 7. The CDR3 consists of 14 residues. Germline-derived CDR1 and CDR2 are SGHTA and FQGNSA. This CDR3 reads CASRQGASNEKLFF. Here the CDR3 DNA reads TGTGCCAGTCGACAGGGAGCGTCTAATGAAAAACTGTTTTTT.

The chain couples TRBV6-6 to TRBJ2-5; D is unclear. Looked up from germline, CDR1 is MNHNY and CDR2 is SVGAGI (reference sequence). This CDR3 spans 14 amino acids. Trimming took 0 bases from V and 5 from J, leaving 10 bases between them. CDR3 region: CASSYSTSRETQYF. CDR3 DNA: TGTGCCAGCAGTTACTCTACTTCCCGGGAGACCCAGTACTTC.

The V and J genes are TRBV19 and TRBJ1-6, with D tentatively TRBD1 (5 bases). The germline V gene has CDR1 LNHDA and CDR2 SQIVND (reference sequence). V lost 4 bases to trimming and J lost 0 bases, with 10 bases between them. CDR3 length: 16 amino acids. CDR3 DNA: TGTGCCAGTAGTACATACAGGAGCTCCTATAATTCACCCCTCCACTTT. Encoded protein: CASSTYRSSYNSPLHF.